This record looks at one TCR beta chain sequence and its context. The antigen is not known. Looked up from germline, CDR1 is SQVTM and CDR2 is ANQGSEA. CDR3 length: 15 amino acids. V was cut by 0 bases and J by 0 bases, with 10 bases left in between. Healthy Caucasian individuals made up all the donors. The sample comes from a study of identical twins. Notes on the study in general: Modelling approaches yielded underestimates of out-of-frame TCR alpha sharing between monozygotic twins. With abundant cord blood beta clonotypes, insertions were fewer; memory repertoires showed no such pattern. Findings depended on cross-sectional statistics rather than tracking the same donors.

TCRdb reprocessed the 5' RACE reads with MiXCR, giving one entry per CDR3 protein. The table lists hundreds of thousands of distinct CDR3 sequences, around 8.6% of them singletons, with approximately 0.96% in the top ten. These same data were also listed under a study on yellow fever vaccine responses in identical twins.

The origin of this receptor is a woman aged 18-35 years in good health. The V and J genes are TRBV29-1 and TRBJ2-3; unclear D gene. What was sequenced was PBMCs. The CDR3 DNA reads as TGCAGCGTTGAAGAGAGCATTCCGAGCACAGATACGCAGTATTTT. Its translation: CSVEESIPSTDTQYF.